Following are 7 T cell receptor beta chains from one sample sequenced in a study of T-cell memory formation after mild COVID-19. TCRdb re-called the 5' RACE reads through MiXCR, storing one row per CDR3 protein. The table records about 250,000 distinct CDR3 sequences, 15% to 17% of them present only once. What was sequenced was PBMCs or a T cell subset sorted from them (not recorded which). All receptors come from an adult woman who had mild COVID-19 (a few samples of this study predate the infection). Cell type and time point are not known.

The CDR3 sequence is CASSRDRSDYGYTF. CDR3 in DNA: TGTGCCAGCAGCCGGGACAGGTCCGACTATGGCTACACCTTC. The chain couples TRBV7-2 to TRBJ1-2; 8 bases are shared with TRBD1. CDR3 length equals 14 residues. Per the germline V gene, CDR1 is SGHTA and CDR2 is FQGNSA. Unmatched junction bases numbered 5, after V lost 5 bases and J lost 3 bases.

The gene calls are TRBV15 and TRBJ1-4; 9 bases line up with TRBD1. This CDR3 has 15 amino acids. Germline CDR1 reads LNHNV; CDR2 reads YYDKDF (reference sequence). V was pared by 3 bases and J by 8 bases, with 7 bases of the junction left unmatched. The CDR3 DNA sequence: TGTGCCACCAGCAGGCCGGGACAGGGAGAAGAAAAACTGTTTTTT. Amino acids: CATSRPGQGEEKLFF.

This sequence joins TRBV7-9 and TRBJ2-2, with 11 bases that match TRBD1. Germline CDR1 and CDR2: SEHNR and FQNEAQ (reference sequence). There are 15 residues in the CDR3. The junction had 5 bases not matched to a gene; V was cut back by 5 bases and J by 6 bases. CDR3 in amino acids: CASSRTGGAAGELFF. The CDR3 DNA follows: TGTGCCAGCAGCCGGACAGGGGGCGCCGCCGGGGAGCTGTTTTTT.

V and J are TRBV11-2 and TRBJ2-1, with a possible D match to TRBD2 (5 bases). Germline lookup yields CDR1 SGHAT and CDR2 FQNNGV. The CDR3 spans 15 residues. Trimming removed 3 bases from V and 10 bases from J, with 19 bases in between. CDR3 bases: TGTGCCAGCAGCTTGAGACCTGGACTCCCACACGAGCAGTTCTTC. It specifies CASSLRPGLPHEQFF.

This clonotype was found a few times. The chain employs TRBV6-5 and TRBJ1-2; TRBD1 aligns across 7 bases. Germline V CDR1 and CDR2: MNHEY, SVGAGI. V lost 5 bases and J lost 5; bases outside the gene matches: 14. This CDR3 is built from 16 residues. The CDR3 region has the DNA TGTGCCAGCAGTACCTCGTACCGACAGGGTAGATATGGCTACACCTTC. Encoded protein: CASSTSYRQGRYGYTF.

The chain recombines TRBV6-5 with TRBJ1-6; unclear D gene. This CDR3 region has 13 residues. Germline assignment: CDR1 MNHEY and CDR2 SVGAGI. V was pared by 4 bases and J by 14 bases, with 15 bases between. The CDR3 region has the DNA TGTGCCAGCAGTTTGCGGCGGATGGCGGCCCTCCACTTT. Its protein product is CASSLRRMAALHF.

This clonotype came up a few times. The gene calls are TRBV6-1 and TRBJ2-5; D call uncertain. V shed 7 bases and J shed 4 bases, with 10 bases lying between them. The V gene's germline CDR1 is MNHNS and CDR2 SASEGT. The CDR3 has 12 amino acids. The CDR3 region has the DNA TGTGCCAGCACCTGGAGCTCAGAGACCCAGTACTTC. It specifies CASTWSSETQYF.